These 3 T cell receptor beta chains originate from one sample sequenced in a study of cytomegalovirus exposure and HLA in healthy donors. Both 60 Vbeta primers and 13 Jbeta primers went into the PCR. The method was immunoSEQ multiplex PCR; TCRdb's version includes in-frame clones alone and lacks a portion of them. The table lists 180,000 or so clones, 60% to 80% of them singletons. The sample comprised PBMCs. The receptors were gathered from a woman in her 40s in good health and CMV-seropositive.

J is TRBJ1-1 and V is TRBV28, with D uncertain. The CDR3 sequence is 13 residues long. Germline CDR1 MDHEN, CDR2 SYDVKM. V was clipped by 8 bases and J by 7 bases, with 17 bases between them. This chain's CDR3 is CASATPVNGEAFF. In DNA form, the CDR3 reads TGTGCCAGCGCCACTCCGGTTAACGGTGAAGCTTTCTTT.

This clone has only a few counts. V and J are TRBV30 and TRBJ1-1; TRBD1 is a possible D gene (6 bases). V was trimmed by 0 bases and J by 7 bases, leaving 15 bases between them. The CDR3 contains 14 residues. CDR1 and CDR2 (germline): GTSNPN, SVGIG (reference sequence). The CDR3 DNA sequence: TGTGCCTGGAGTGTCAGCAGGGGCTACCGTGAAGCTTTCTTT. Protein: CAWSVSRGYREAFF.

The chain has TRBV2 and TRBJ1-3, with no clear D. The CDR3 contains 13 residues. V was clipped by 6 bases and J by 0 bases, with 6 bases between them. Germline CDR1 reads SNHLY; CDR2 reads FYNNEI. The chain's CDR3 is CASRAYSGNTIYF. The CDR3 nucleotides read TGTGCCAGCAGGGCATACTCTGGAAACACCATATATTTT. The whole variable domain, filled in from reference TRBV2 and TRBJ1-3, reads EPEVTQTPSHQVTQMGQEVILRCVPISNHLYFYWYRQILGQKVEFLVSFYNNEISEKSEIFDDQFSVERPDGSNFTLKIRSTKLEDSAMYFCASRAYSGNTIYFGEGSWLTVV.